These 20 T cell receptor beta chains came from one sample sequenced in a study of blood T cell repertoires in COVID-19. Data came from immunoSEQ multiplex PCR; TCRdb stores just in-frame clones and leaves some out. The sample shows around 130,000 clones, roughly 86% of them seen only once. What was sequenced was peripheral blood. The receptors here all came from an older woman with acute or convalescent COVID-19.

The V call is TRBV7-3, the J call TRBJ1-1, with unresolved D. V lost 2 bases, J lost 5 bases, and 9 bases lay in between. The CDR3 contains 13 residues. Germline lookup yields CDR1 SGHTA and CDR2 FQGTGA. CDR3 sequence reads: CASSLSRETEAFF. The CDR3 DNA reads TGTGCCAGCAGCTTATCGAGGGAAACTGAAGCTTTCTTT.

V usage is TRBV9 and J usage is TRBJ2-1; 7 bases line up with TRBD2. This CDR3 spans 15 amino acids. Germline V lookup: CDR1 SGDLS, CDR2 YYNGEE. V dropped 2 bases and J dropped 1; count of bases not matched to a gene: 3. The CDR3 DNA is TGTGCCAGCAGCGTCGGGAGGTCTTCCTACAATGAGCAGTTCTTC. Its translation is CASSVGRSSYNEQFF.

The chain combines TRBV3-1 (or the pseudogene TRBV3-2) with TRBJ1-1, with 8 positions matching TRBD1. Germline CDR1 is LGHDT and CDR2 is YNNKEL (reference sequence). J was trimmed by 1 base and V by 4 bases; bases with no gene match: 11. The CDR3 is 17 residues long. CDR3 residues: CASSPQTMDRANTEAFF. CDR3 nucleotides: TGTGCCAGCAGCCCGCAGACGATGGACAGGGCGAACACTGAAGCTTTCTTT.

The rearrangement uses TRBV10-1 and TRBJ2-5; 10 nucleotides agree with TRBD1. Looked up from germline, CDR1 is WNHNN and CDR2 is SYGVQD (reference sequence). V was clipped by 2 bases and J by 4 bases; unmatched bases: 4. This CDR3 has 15 residues. CDR3 in amino acids: CASSEGTGVGETQYF. Here the CDR3 DNA reads TGCGCCAGCAGTGAGGGGACAGGGGTTGGAGAGACCCAGTACTTC.

This chain connects TRBV5-1 to TRBJ1-1; the match to TRBD1 covers 9 bases. This CDR3 comprises 14 residues. After removal of 4 bases from V and 2 bases from J, the junction contained 3 bases not matched to a gene. CDR1 and CDR2 (germline): SGHRS, YFSETQ. The CDR3 DNA sequence: TGCGCCAGCAGCCCGGACAGGGGAAACACTGAAGCTTTCTTT. Amino acid sequence: CASSPDRGNTEAFF.

This clone was recorded a few times. This chain connects TRBV27 to TRBJ1-5; D not certain. CDR1 is MNHEY, CDR2 SMNVEV, per germline (reference sequence). The CDR3 runs to 14 residues. The V end lost 1 base, the J end lost 4 bases, and 8 bases lay between the germline ends. CDR3 nucleotides: TGTGCCAGCAGTTTATGGGCAGAAAATCAGCCCCAGCATTTT. As protein: CASSLWAENQPQHF.

The V and J genes are TRBV6-2 or TRBV6-3 and TRBJ2-2, with TRBD1 identical over 7 bases. The germline CDR1 and CDR2 sequences are MNHEY and SVGEGT. The CDR3 contains 17 residues. V lost 5 bases, J lost 0 bases, and 9 bases stayed unmatched. This CDR3 reads CASSGLGGSPNTGELFF. The DNA for the CDR3 is TGTGCCAGCAGTGGCTTAGGGGGCTCTCCGAACACCGGGGAGCTGTTTTTT.

The chain is built from TRBV27 and TRBJ2-1; D unresolved. Per the germline V gene, CDR1 is MNHEY and CDR2 is SMNVEV (reference sequence). The CDR3 totals 15 residues. The ends were cut back, 3 bases at V and 5 bases at J, with 14 bases in the middle. CDR3 loop: CASSFVASANNEQFF. In nucleotides, the CDR3 is TGTGCCAGCAGTTTCGTAGCTTCAGCTAACAATGAGCAGTTCTTC.

V is TRBV4-2 and J is TRBJ2-3; 13 bases are shared with TRBD2. Germline V gene lookup returns CDR1 LGHNA and CDR2 YNFKEQ. The CDR3 is made up of 16 amino acids. Germline trimming cut 4 bases from V and 3 bases from J; bases unmatched to any gene: 4. CDR3: CASSLTTSGRTDTQYF. The CDR3 bases are TGTGCCAGCAGCCTGACGACTAGCGGGAGGACAGATACGCAGTATTTT.

The rearrangement links TRBV27 to TRBJ1-2, with D tentatively TRBD1 (5 bases). The V end was cut by 5 bases, the J end by 0 bases, with 10 bases between. Germline CDR1 is MNHEY and CDR2 is SMNVEV (reference sequence). There are 14 residues in the CDR3. CDR3 in amino acids: CASSLDRSNYGYTF. CDR3 nucleotide sequence: TGTGCCAGCAGTCTAGACAGATCTAACTATGGCTACACCTTC.

The rearrangement links TRBV5-1 to TRBJ2-2, with D possibly TRBD2 on 5 matching bases. The CDR3 consists of 12 residues. The germline V gene encodes CDR1 SGHRS and CDR2 YFSETQ. Deletions cut 2 bases from V and 8 bases from J, with 7 bases between. The chain's CDR3 is CASSFERGELFF. The DNA for the CDR3 is TGCGCCAGCAGCTTCGAGCGGGGGGAGCTGTTTTTT.

The chain is built from TRBV6-6 and TRBJ2-2, with 8 bases lining up with TRBD1. Unmatched junction bases numbered 10, after V lost 4 bases and J lost 6 bases. Germline CDR1 MNHNY, CDR2 SVGAGI (reference sequence). The length of the CDR3 is 16 residues. CDR3 sequence: CASSSPRGHSAGELFF. For the CDR3, the DNA is TGTGCCAGCAGTTCCCCCAGGGGGCATTCGGCCGGGGAGCTGTTTTTT.

This clone was found a few times. The rearrangement joins TRBV6-5 to TRBJ1-5; the match to TRBD1 covers 9 bases. The CDR3 spans 13 residues. Unmatched junction bases numbered 7, after V lost 9 bases and J lost 7 bases. Germline lookup yields CDR1 MNHEY and CDR2 SVGAGI. For the CDR3, the DNA is TGTGCCAGTGGACAGGGGACTTGGCAGCCCCAGCATTTT. Its translation: CASGQGTWQPQHF.

CDR3 nucleotide sequence: TGTGCCAGCAGTTTCAGACTAGCGAACACCGGGGAGCTGTTTTTT. Translation gives CASSFRLANTGELFF. V and J are TRBV3-1 (or the pseudogene TRBV3-2) and TRBJ2-2; TRBD2 might be the D (6 bases). Germline CDR1 reads LGHDT; CDR2 reads YNNKEL (reference sequence). There are 15 residues in the CDR3. V lost 6 bases and J 0 bases, leaving 11 bases between the germline ends.

This chain connects TRBV2 to TRBJ2-7; 7 bases match TRBD1. Trimming removed 5 bases from V and 4 bases from J; junction bases left unmatched: 8. The CDR3 runs 14 residues. In germline, CDR1 is SNHLY, CDR2 FYNNEI. The CDR3 nucleotides read TGTGCCAGCAGTCGTGACAGGGAGCAATACGAGCAGTACTTC. It is translated as CASSRDREQYEQYF.

The chain combines TRBV28 with TRBJ2-1; D perhaps matches TRBD1 (5 bases). Germline-derived CDR1 and CDR2 are MDHEN and SYDVKM. The CDR3 runs to 14 residues. Trimming stripped 10 bases from V and 6 bases from J, with 19 bases between. The DNA of the CDR3 is TGTGCCACCCTTGGGGCAACCTCTTCCAATGAGCAGTTCTTC. It specifies CATLGATSSNEQFF.

The gene calls are TRBV5-1 and TRBJ1-1, with unresolved D. CDR1 and CDR2 from the germline V gene are SGHRS and YFSETQ. This CDR3 region has 13 residues. Trimming stripped 0 bases from V and 6 bases from J, with 9 bases between. CDR3 residues: CASSLGGGPEAFF. The CDR3 DNA sequence: TGCGCCAGCAGCTTGGGAGGCGGGCCTGAAGCTTTCTTT.

The chain employs TRBV19 and TRBJ2-1, with D perhaps matching TRBD1 (6 bases). Germline V CDR1 and CDR2: LNHDA, SQIVND (reference sequence). V lost 3 bases and J lost 8, with 17 bases in between. The CDR3 length is 15 residues. CDR3 DNA: TGTGCCAGTAGTATCACAGGGATAATAGGCGATGAGCAGTTCTTC. Translated: CASSITGIIGDEQFF.

This clone was seen a single time. The J gene is TRBJ2-2, the V gene TRBV7-9; D remains unclear. Trimming stripped 3 bases from V and 6 bases from J, with 8 bases between. This CDR3 has 13 amino acids. The germline gives CDR1 SEHNR, CDR2 FQNEAQ (reference sequence). The CDR3 coding sequence is TGTGCCAGCAGCTTCCCCCGTTCCGGGGAGCTGTTTTTT. It yields the protein CASSFPRSGELFF. Together with reference TRBV7-9 and TRBJ2-2, the CDR3 gives the full variable domain: DTGVSQNPRHKITKRGQNVTFRCDPISEHNRLYWYRQTLGQGPEFLTYFQNEAQLEKSRLLSDRFSAERPKGSFSTLEIQRTEQGDSAMYLCASSFPRSGELFFGEGSRLTVL.

CDR3 in amino acids: CASTPTGDQPQHF. DNA of the CDR3: TGTGCCAGCACCCCAACAGGGGATCAGCCCCAGCATTTT. This chain uses TRBV6-5 with TRBJ1-5; 7 bases are a match to TRBD1. Germline V gives CDR1 MNHEY, CDR2 SVGAGI. CDR3 length equals 13 residues. The V segment lost 7 bases and the J segment 5 bases; nucleotides outside the gene matches: 5.